Following are 10 T cell receptor beta chains from one sample sequenced in a study of T-cell memory formation after mild COVID-19. Via MiXCR, TCRdb re-called the 5' RACE reads, giving one row per CDR3 protein. The sample holds roughly 100,000 distinct CDR3 sequences, 12% seen once. Sequencing input: PBMCs or a T cell subset sorted from them (not recorded which). These receptors were collected from an adult woman who had mild COVID-19 (a few samples of this study predate the infection). Cell type and time point are not known.

Many counts were recorded for this clonotype. The V gene is TRBV12-3 or TRBV12-4, the J gene TRBJ2-1, with TRBD1 matching 11 bases. V dropped 5 bases and J dropped 7; count of bases not matched to a gene: 7. The CDR3 extends over 15 amino acids. CDR3: CASSLSGDRGNEQFF. The CDR3 coding sequence is TGTGCCAGCAGTCTATCCGGGGACAGGGGGAATGAGCAGTTCTTC.

In this sample, this clonotype turned up a few times. The J gene is TRBJ2-1, the V gene TRBV12-3 or TRBV12-4; TRBD1 agrees at 9 bases. This CDR3 is built from 15 residues. V was pared by 6 bases and J by 6 bases, with 9 bases of the junction left unmatched. The CDR3 loop reads CASSPRDREGNEQFF. The CDR3 DNA reads TGTGCCAGCAGCCCCCGGGACAGGGAAGGCAATGAGCAGTTCTTC.

This clonotype appeared a few times. The chain is built from TRBV6-1 and TRBJ2-1, with 10 nucleotides matching TRBD2. Germline V lookup: CDR1 MNHNS, CDR2 SASEGT. The CDR3 length is 14 residues. V dropped 7 bases and J dropped 4; count of bases not matched to a gene: 4. For the CDR3, the DNA is TGTGCCAGCAACCAACTAGCGGGGTACAATGAGCAGTTCTTC. Its translation is CASNQLAGYNEQFF.

The chain couples TRBV30 to TRBJ2-1, with 7 bases matching TRBD2. Germline CDR1 and CDR2: GTSNPN and SVGIG (reference sequence). The V gene end was trimmed by 8 bases and the J gene end by 1 base; junction bases not matched to a gene: 5. CDR3 length: 13 residues. CDR3 sequence reads: CALDSGSYNEQFF. The CDR3 bases are TGTGCCCTGGATAGCGGGTCCTACAATGAGCAGTTCTTC.

This clonotype has more than one count but fewer than ten. This rearrangement joins TRBV11-3 to TRBJ2-3; 8 bases line up with TRBD1. With V trimmed by 5 bases and J by 8 bases, 12 bases remained unmatched. Per the germline V gene, CDR1 is SGHNT and CDR2 is YENEEA. This CDR3 is 15 amino acids long. Here the CDR3 DNA reads TGTGCCAGCAGCACCGGACAGGGTCCTATAACTACGCAGTATTTT. As protein: CASSTGQGPITTQYF.

This clonotype was detected a few times. The genes are TRBV11-2 and TRBJ2-5; TRBD2 matches at 8 bases. Trimming took 3 bases from V and 5 from J; bases not matched to a gene: 5. CDR1 is SGHAT and CDR2 is FQNNGV in the germline V gene. This CDR3 contains 14 residues. The CDR3 DNA is TGTGCCAGCAGCTTTGAGCGGGAGCGGGAGACCCAGTACTTC. This encodes CASSFERERETQYF.

CDR3 in amino acids: CATSTLLRSSDTQYF. CDR3 in DNA: TGTGCCACCAGCACCCTCTTGCGGAGCAGTGATACGCAGTATTTT. This rearrangement joins TRBV15 to TRBJ2-3; D call uncertain. Trimming took 4 bases from V and 6 from J, leaving 17 bases between them. Germline loops: CDR1 LNHNV, CDR2 YYDKDF (reference sequence). This CDR3 contains 15 residues.

Only a few counts were recorded for this clonotype. J is TRBJ2-1 and V is TRBV20-1, with D possibly matching TRBD2 (6 bases). The V gene's germline CDR1 is DFQATT and CDR2 SNEGSKA (reference sequence). This CDR3 spans 13 amino acids. Trimming stripped 2 bases from V and 8 bases from J, with 13 bases between. This CDR3 reads CSARPPWGDEQFF. For the CDR3, the DNA is TGCAGTGCTAGACCCCCCTGGGGGGATGAGCAGTTCTTC.

This sequence joins TRBV27 and TRBJ2-1; unclear D gene. Germline CDR1 and CDR2: MNHEY and SMNVEV (reference sequence). V was clipped by 5 bases and J by 5 bases, with 7 bases between them. The CDR3 has 12 residues. In DNA, the CDR3 is TGTGCCAGCAGTCACAGTGACAATGAGCAGTTCTTC. Its protein product is CASSHSDNEQFF.

This clonotype was detected only a few times. The chain is built from TRBV11-2 and TRBJ2-1; TRBD1 might be the D (6 bases). V was trimmed by 0 bases and J by 5 bases, leaving 11 bases between them. This CDR3 contains 15 residues. Germline lookup yields CDR1 SGHAT and CDR2 FQNNGV. CDR3 amino acids: CASSLDQGWNNEQFF. CDR3 bases: TGTGCCAGCAGCTTAGACCAGGGGTGGAACAATGAGCAGTTCTTC.